This TCR beta chain came from a study of cytomegalovirus exposure and HLA in healthy donors. Study in general: The roughly 110 validation repertoires matched the approximately 670 first-cohort repertoires in platform, a later analysis reported.

The table came from immunoSEQ multiplex PCR; TCRdb's copy has only in-frame clones and leaves some out. Of approximately 300,000 clones listed, just over 85% are singletons. The germline CDR1 and CDR2 sequences are MNHEY and SVGAGI. V shed 0 bases and J shed 4 bases, with 11 bases lying between them. The CDR3 contains 15 residues. Study-wide results and caveats: The dataset shows that most TCR sequences were rare, while some public TCRs occurred in many donors. The study put under 200 TCR beta chains on its list as cytomegalovirus-associated.

To note about this clone: Antigen unknown.

This rearrangement joins TRBV6-5 to TRBJ2-3; possibly TRBD2 for D (5 bases). The source is a woman aged 18-29 years in good health and CMV-seronegative. Sample: PBMCs. The CDR3 bases are TGTGCCAGCAGTTACTCGAAACCCGGGGCAGATACGCAGTATTTT. Protein product: CASSYSKPGADTQYF.